These 22 T cell receptor beta chains originate from one sample sequenced in a study of T-cell memory formation after mild COVID-19. TCRdb re-called the 5' RACE reads with MiXCR, one entry per CDR3 protein. The sample lists under 250,000 distinct CDR3 sequences, 15% occurring once. The sequenced sample was PBMCs or a T cell subset sorted from them (not recorded which). These receptors all come from an adult woman who had mild COVID-19 (a few samples of this study predate the infection). Cell type and time point are not known.

V is TRBV20-1 and J is TRBJ1-2; TRBD1 is a possible D gene (5 bases). This CDR3 is 12 amino acids long. V shed 6 bases and J shed 7 bases, with 15 bases lying between them. CDR1 and CDR2 from the germline V gene are DFQATT and SNEGSKA (reference sequence). CDR3 DNA: TGCAGTGCCGTCCGGCAGGGTAGTGGCTACACCTTC. This sequence encodes CSAVRQGSGYTF.

The chain combines TRBV6-5 with TRBJ1-1, with 10 positions matching TRBD1. J lost 3 bases, V lost 2 bases, and 6 bases had no gene match. The CDR3 consists of 16 residues. Germline lookup yields CDR1 MNHEY and CDR2 SVGAGI. This CDR3 reads CASSYGGTGAHTEAFF. The CDR3 nucleotides are TGTGCCAGCAGTTACGGGGGGACAGGGGCACACACTGAAGCTTTCTTT.

The J gene is TRBJ1-1, the V gene TRBV6-1, with a tentative D call TRBD1 (5 bases). Trimming shortened V by 2 bases and J by 0 bases, and 10 bases separated the two germline ends. Germline assignment: CDR1 MNHNS and CDR2 SASEGT. The length of the CDR3 is 15 residues. CDR3 nucleotides: TGTGCCAGCAGTGAATTTGACAGAATGAACACTGAAGCTTTCTTT. Translation: CASSEFDRMNTEAFF.

This clonotype occurred a few times. This chain links TRBV7-9 with TRBJ1-1; TRBD1 aligns across 8 bases. CDR3 length equals 16 residues. Germline values: CDR1 SEHNR, CDR2 FQNEAQ (reference sequence). V was pared by 5 bases and J by 7 bases, with 15 bases of the junction left unmatched. This CDR3 is CASSRPDRVRMGEAFF. CDR3 sequence (DNA): TGTGCCAGCAGCCGGCCGGACAGGGTGAGGATGGGTGAAGCTTTCTTT.

This clonotype was observed at least ten times. The V and J genes are TRBV7-8 and TRBJ2-1, with 7 bases that match TRBD1. This CDR3 region has 14 residues. J was trimmed by 6 bases and V by 1 base; bases with no gene match: 3. Germline V lookup: CDR1 SGHVS, CDR2 FQNEAQ. CDR3: CASSLGQGLNEQFF. The CDR3 DNA follows: TGTGCCAGCAGCTTAGGACAGGGTCTCAATGAGCAGTTCTTC.

Only a few counts were recorded for this clonotype. V and J are TRBV5-1 and TRBJ2-1; 10 nucleotides align to TRBD2. Germline lookup yields CDR1 SGHRS and CDR2 YFSETQ. The CDR3 runs 17 residues. With 4 bases clipped from V and 7 bases from J, the junction kept 14 bases outside the gene matches. The CDR3 loop reads CASSASGGDLASNEQFF. Written as DNA, the CDR3 is TGCGCCAGCAGCGCGAGCGGGGGGGATTTAGCATCTAATGAGCAGTTCTTC.

This clonotype was counted only a few times. The chain uses TRBV20-1 and TRBJ1-1; D unclear. V was clipped by 6 bases and J by 0 bases, with 11 bases between them. The CDR3 runs to 13 residues. The V gene's germline CDR1 is DFQATT and CDR2 SNEGSKA (reference sequence). CDR3 in DNA: TGCAGTGCCTCCGGAGCCATGAACACTGAAGCTTTCTTT. This encodes CSASGAMNTEAFF.

This clonotype turned up a few times. In DNA form, the CDR3 reads TGTGCCAGCAGACCAAAGATCCAGGGGGCCTCCTACGAGCAGTACTTC. It specifies CASRPKIQGASYEQYF. The chain uses TRBV6-5 and TRBJ2-7, with 8 bases identical to TRBD1. The germline CDR1 and CDR2 sequences are MNHEY and SVGAGI. V shed 6 bases, J shed 0 bases, and the junction held 10 bases outside the gene matches. The CDR3 contains 16 residues.

The chain links TRBV5-1 to TRBJ2-6, with D possibly being TRBD1 or TRBD2 (6 bases each). The CDR3 runs to 15 residues. Germline V lookup: CDR1 SGHRS, CDR2 YFSETQ. Trimming stripped 5 bases from V and 4 bases from J, with 13 bases between. The CDR3 DNA follows: TGCGCCAGCAGTCCGGGGGCGCAAGGGGCCAACGTCCTGACTTTC. Translated: CASSPGAQGANVLTF.

A few counts support this clonotype. This rearrangement joins TRBV7-6 to TRBJ2-5, with a possible D match to TRBD2 (5 bases). In germline, CDR1 is SGHVS, CDR2 FNYEAQ. The CDR3 is 16 residues long. The V end lost 5 bases, the J end lost 1 base, and 17 bases lay between the germline ends. The CDR3 sequence: CASSPSRGYRQETQYF. The CDR3 DNA reads as TGTGCCAGCAGCCCTTCCCGAGGGTACCGCCAAGAGACCCAGTACTTC.

The table lists this clonotype with many counts. In nucleotides, the CDR3 is TGCGCCAGCAGCCAAGATCGGGCAGTAAGCACAGATACGCAGTATTTT. It translates to CASSQDRAVSTDTQYF. This chain uses TRBV4-3 with TRBJ2-3; D gene ambiguous. The CDR3 consists of 16 residues. V lost 0 bases, J lost 0 bases, and 10 bases lay in between. Germline V gives CDR1 LGHNA, CDR2 YSLEER.

This clonotype has ten or more counts. Compared with germline, one end of the junction differs, possibly owing to a read error. The CDR3 loop reads CASSLAPLGHQPQHF. CDR3 DNA sequence: TGTGCCAGCAGCTTAGCCCCATTGGGACATCAGCCCCAGCATTTT. This chain connects TRBV12-3 or TRBV12-4 to TRBJ1-5, with D tentatively TRBD1 (5 bases). This CDR3 spans 15 amino acids.

The chain recombines TRBV29-1 with TRBJ2-3; 12 bases are shared with TRBD2. In germline, CDR1 is SQVTM, CDR2 ANQGSEA. J was trimmed by 0 bases and V by 6 bases; bases with no gene match: 13. The CDR3 runs 18 residues. The chain's CDR3 is CSVGRQASGRVSTDTQYF. CDR3 DNA: TGCAGCGTCGGTAGACAGGCTAGCGGGAGGGTTAGCACAGATACGCAGTATTTT.

The chain links TRBV11-3 to TRBJ2-6, with TRBD1 matching 7 bases. The CDR3 spans 16 residues. J gave up 0 bases and V 5 bases, and 4 bases lay outside the gene matches. Germline values: CDR1 SGHNT, CDR2 YENEEA. This chain's CDR3 is CASSRDSNSGANVLTF. CDR3 nucleotide sequence: TGTGCCAGCAGCCGGGACAGCAACTCTGGGGCCAACGTCCTGACTTTC.

This clonotype was recorded a few times. The V and J genes are TRBV20-1 and TRBJ1-3; D is possibly TRBD1 (5 bases). The V gene's germline CDR1 is DFQATT and CDR2 SNEGSKA (reference sequence). Deletions cut 6 bases from V and 0 bases from J, with 12 bases between. The CDR3 runs 14 residues. The CDR3 loop reads CSAPRGSSGNTIYF. The CDR3, as DNA: TGCAGTGCCCCCCGGGGGAGCTCTGGAAACACCATATATTTT.

This chain's CDR3 is CSVGTSGELEQYF. The CDR3 DNA reads as TGCAGCGTTGGGACTAGCGGGGAATTGGAGCAGTACTTC. The chain is built from TRBV29-1 and TRBJ2-7, with 12 bases aligning to TRBD2. Unmatched junction bases numbered 5, after V lost 4 bases and J lost 7 bases. CDR3 length equals 13 residues. Germline CDR1 and CDR2: SQVTM and ANQGSEA.

This clonotype was found a few times. This chain uses TRBV10-3 with TRBJ1-4; 7 bases map to TRBD1. Germline CDR1 reads ENHRY; CDR2 reads SYGVKD. The trim removed 5 bases at V and 5 bases at J, leaving 11 bases unmatched. This CDR3 has 16 residues. The DNA for the CDR3 is TGTGCCATCAGTCCTACGGGATTACAGGGGAATGAAAAACTGTTTTTT. This sequence encodes CAISPTGLQGNEKLFF.

This chain joins TRBV4-3 and TRBJ1-4; D is unresolved. V lost 0 bases and J 7 bases, leaving 6 bases between the germline ends. This CDR3 contains 13 residues. Germline assignment: CDR1 LGHNA and CDR2 YSLEER. The CDR3 here is CASSQDVSEKLFF. DNA of the CDR3: TGCGCCAGCAGCCAAGATGTGAGTGAAAAACTGTTTTTT.

This clonotype was detected only a few times. V usage is TRBV6-5 and J usage is TRBJ2-7; weak D call: TRBD1 (5 bases). V lost 8 bases and J lost 0, with 11 bases in between. The germline CDR1 and CDR2 sequences are MNHEY and SVGAGI. This CDR3 comprises 13 residues. The CDR3 sequence is CASQDTSSYEQYF. CDR3 DNA sequence: TGTGCCAGCCAGGACACAAGCTCCTACGAGCAGTACTTC.

This clonotype was found a few times. V usage is TRBV15 and J usage is TRBJ2-7; the D call may be TRBD1 or TRBD2 (5 bases each). Germline-derived CDR1 and CDR2 are LNHNV and YYDKDF (reference sequence). The length of the CDR3 is 16 residues. The V and J ends lost 3 bases and 0 bases respectively, with 15 bases between them. CDR3 nucleotides: TGTGCCACCAGCAGTGGGGGTCGGGAATTCTCCTACGAGCAGTACTTC. Its translation is CATSSGGREFSYEQYF.

This chain connects TRBV5-1 to TRBJ2-2; 9 bases are a match to TRBD1. Germline lookup yields CDR1 SGHRS and CDR2 YFSETQ. This CDR3 has 15 residues. V lost 5 bases, J lost 3 bases, and 5 bases stayed unmatched. CDR3 in DNA: TGCGCCAGCAGTAGACAGGGGGATCACACCGGGGAGCTGTTTTTT. Protein product: CASSRQGDHTGELFF.

This clonotype has a count of ten or more. The genes are TRBV18 and TRBJ1-4; 9 nucleotides agree with TRBD1. Germline-derived CDR1 and CDR2 are KGHSH and LQKENI. The V gene end was trimmed by 3 bases and the J gene end by 7 bases; junction bases not matched to a gene: 6. The CDR3 is 15 amino acids. In DNA, the CDR3 is TGTGCCAGCTCACCCCTGACAGGGGGTGCTGAAAAACTGTTTTTT. It encodes CASSPLTGGAEKLFF.